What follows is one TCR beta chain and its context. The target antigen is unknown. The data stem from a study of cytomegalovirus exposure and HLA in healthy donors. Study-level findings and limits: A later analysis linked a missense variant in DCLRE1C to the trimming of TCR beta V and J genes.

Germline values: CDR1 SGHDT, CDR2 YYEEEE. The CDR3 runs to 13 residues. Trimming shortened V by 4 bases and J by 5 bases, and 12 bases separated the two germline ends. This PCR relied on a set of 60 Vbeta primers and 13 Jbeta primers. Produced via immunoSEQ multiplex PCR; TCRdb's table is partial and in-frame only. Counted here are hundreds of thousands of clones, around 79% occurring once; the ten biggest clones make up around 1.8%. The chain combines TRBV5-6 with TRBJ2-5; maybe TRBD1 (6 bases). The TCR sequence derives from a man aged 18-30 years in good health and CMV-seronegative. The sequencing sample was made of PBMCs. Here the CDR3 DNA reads TGTGCCAGCAGCGCCACAGGGTACGAGACCCAGTACTTC. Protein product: CASSATGYETQYF.